Below, 15 T cell receptor beta chains from the same sample are listed, as sequenced in a study of T cell repertoires in cytomegalovirus infection. MiXCR, applied by TCRdb to the reads, yields one record per CDR3 protein. The sample yields about 230,000 distinct CDR3 sequences, around 6.2% seen once. Sequenced sample: PBMCs. These receptors came from a human donor in good health (CMV status not recorded). Some clones in this sample may be carry-over from other donors' samples.

This clonotype was seen repeatedly, ten times or more. V usage is TRBV28 and J usage is TRBJ2-3; TRBD2 might be the D (6 bases). Germline CDR1 MDHEN, CDR2 SYDVKM. The CDR3 has 15 amino acids. V shed 7 bases and J shed 2 bases, with 16 bases lying between them. CDR3 in DNA: TGTGCCAGCAAAAAAGGACTACTTAACACAGATACGCAGTATTTT. This encodes CASKKGLLNTDTQYF.

The rearrangement links TRBV29-1 to TRBJ2-5; D may be TRBD1 (5 bases). The CDR3 sequence is 12 residues long. Germline-derived CDR1 and CDR2 are SQVTM and ANQGSEA. Trimming left V 4 bases short and J 5 bases short, with 11 bases between. The DNA for the CDR3 is TGCAGCGTTGGACAGAAGGTCGAGACCCAGTACTTC. It encodes CSVGQKVETQYF. Complete variable domain (other parts from reference TRBV29-1 and TRBJ2-5): SAVISQKPSRDICQRGTSLTIQCQVDSQVTMMFWYRQQPGQSLTLIATANQGSEATYESGFVIDKFPISRPNLTFSTLTVSNMSPEDSSIYLCSVGQKVETQYFGPGTRLLVL.

In this sample, this clonotype turned up many times. The chain links TRBV7-8 to TRBJ1-5, with TRBD1 as a possible D gene (6 bases). In germline, CDR1 is SGHVS, CDR2 FQNEAQ. The V end was cut by 5 bases, the J end by 3 bases, with 17 bases between. This CDR3 spans 16 amino acids. The DNA for the CDR3 is TGTGCCAGCAGCCCCACAGGGAGGTCTCTCAATCAGCCCCAGCATTTT. Translation gives CASSPTGRSLNQPQHF. The full variable domain, rest sourced from reference TRBV7-8 and TRBJ1-5, is GAGVSQSPRYKVAKRGQDVALRCDPISGHVSLFWYQQALGQGPEFLTYFQNEAQLDKSGLPSDRFFAERPEGSVSTLKIQRTQQEDSAVYLCASSPTGRSLNQPQHFGDGTRLSIL.

This clonotype was counted many times. The chain uses TRBV20-1 and TRBJ2-3; TRBD2 matches at 13 bases. The CDR3 extends over 14 amino acids. Germline values: CDR1 DFQATT, CDR2 SNEGSKA (reference sequence). V shed 4 bases, J shed 4 bases, and the junction held 2 bases outside the gene matches. CDR3 protein: CSAITSGGADTQYF. CDR3 DNA: TGCAGTGCTATTACTAGCGGGGGGGCAGATACGCAGTATTTT.

This clonotype was counted ten times or more. The chain combines TRBV7-2 with TRBJ1-6; D unresolved. Germline V lookup: CDR1 SGHTA, CDR2 FQGNSA. V dropped 4 bases and J dropped 10 bases, with 23 bases sitting between them. There are 17 residues in the CDR3. The chain's CDR3 is CASSSKGRQALGSPLHF. The CDR3 coding sequence is TGTGCCAGCAGCTCAAAAGGCCGGCAGGCCCTCGGATCACCCCTCCACTTT.

Many counts were recorded for this clonotype. The V call is TRBV7-2, the J call TRBJ1-3, with no clear D. Trimming took 1 base from V and 4 from J, leaving 8 bases between them. This CDR3 comprises 14 residues. Germline CDR1 is SGHTA and CDR2 is FQGNSA. CDR3 bases: TGTGCCAGCAGCTTAGGGAAGGGAGGAAACACCATATATTTT. This codes for CASSLGKGGNTIYF.

This clonotype was counted at least ten times. CDR3 amino acids: CASSETGKSGELFF. The DNA of the CDR3 is TGTGCCAGCAGTGAGACAGGGAAGAGCGGGGAGCTGTTTTTT. The rearrangement uses TRBV6-4 and TRBJ2-2; 7 bases fit TRBD1. CDR3 size: 14 residues. Germline V gives CDR1 MRHNA, CDR2 SNTAGT. The junction had 5 bases not matched to a gene; V was cut back by 3 bases and J by 7 bases.

The V gene is TRBV3-1, the J gene TRBJ2-3, with D uncertain. V was clipped by 4 bases and J by 4 bases, with 9 bases between them. Looked up from germline, CDR1 is LGHDT and CDR2 is YNNKEL (reference sequence). This CDR3 region has 13 residues. The CDR3 sequence: CASSLLSADTQYF. Written as DNA, the CDR3 is TGTGCCAGCAGCCTTTTGAGCGCAGATACGCAGTATTTT.

This clonotype showed up many times. V gene TRBV29-1 combines with J gene TRBJ1-4; 9 bases are shared with TRBD1. Germline V gene data show CDR1 as SQVTM and CDR2 as ANQGSEA. The CDR3 runs 12 residues. The V segment lost 7 bases and the J segment 8 bases; nucleotides outside the gene matches: 5. CDR3 DNA sequence: TGCAGCGCCATACAGGGGGCGGAAAAACTGTTTTTT. Translated, it gives CSAIQGAEKLFF.

As to this clonotype: This may stem from a read error, because a much larger clone lies one nucleotide away. The J gene is TRBJ1-6, the V gene TRBV30, with D tentatively TRBD1 (5 bases). The CDR3 contains 14 residues. CDR1 is GTSNPN and CDR2 is SVGIG in the germline V gene (reference sequence). Here the CDR3 DNA reads TGTGCCTGGAGTATGGGGGTAATGTATTCAACCCTCCACTTT. Its protein is CAWSMGVMYSTLHF.

This clonotype was seen ten or more times. The chain carries TRBV9 and TRBJ1-4; D is uncertain. Germline V CDR1 and CDR2: SGDLS, YYNGEE. Trimming took 3 bases from V and 5 from J, leaving 8 bases between them. The CDR3 spans 13 residues. In DNA, the CDR3 is TGTGCCAGCAGCGAACAGCCAAATGAAAAACTGTTTTTT. It translates to CASSEQPNEKLFF.

This clonotype was seen repeatedly, ten times or more. This rearrangement joins TRBV30 to TRBJ1-2; D remains unclear. The V end lost 1 base, the J end lost 8 bases, and 17 bases lay between the germline ends. This CDR3 comprises 14 residues. Germline lookup yields CDR1 GTSNPN and CDR2 SVGIG (reference sequence). The CDR3 loop reads CAWSAKSGFLGYTF. In DNA, the CDR3 is TGTGCCTGGAGTGCTAAATCGGGGTTCCTAGGCTACACCTTC.

In its sample, this clonotype was seen many times. V and J are TRBV7-7 and TRBJ2-1; D ambiguous. Trimming pared 3 bases from V and 0 bases from J, leaving 12 bases between. The CDR3 consists of 16 residues. The germline gives CDR1 SSHAT, CDR2 FNYEAQ (reference sequence). The CDR3 bases are TGTGCCAGCAGCTTGGCAGGCATGAGCTCCTACAATGAGCAGTTCTTC. Its protein is CASSLAGMSSYNEQFF. Drawing the rest from reference TRBV7-7 and TRBJ2-1, the complete variable domain is GAGVSQSPRYKVTKRGQDVTLRCDPISSHATLYWYQQALGQGPEFLTYFNYEAQPDKSGLPSDRFSAERPEGSISTLTIQRTEQRDSAMYRCASSLAGMSSYNEQFFGPGTRLTVL.

This clonotype showed up many times. The chain links TRBV5-8 to TRBJ1-5; possibly TRBD1 for D (6 bases). CDR3 length: 14 residues. V was shortened by 2 bases and J by 1 base, with 7 bases between the two germline ends. Germline loops: CDR1 SGHTS, CDR2 YDEGEE. The DNA for the CDR3 is TGTGCCAGCAGCTTCCAGGGGAGCAATCAGCCCCAGCATTTT. The encoded protein is CASSFQGSNQPQHF.

The CDR3 DNA reads TGTGCCAGCAGCGTGGGACAGAGTAATGTCAATGAGCAGTTCTTC. Translated: CASSVGQSNVNEQFF. The chain uses TRBV9 and TRBJ2-1; 7 bases map to TRBD1. Germline CDR1 reads SGDLS; CDR2 reads YYNGEE. J lost 6 bases, V lost 2 bases, and 8 bases had no gene match. The CDR3 spans 15 residues.